This section outlines one TCR beta chain sequence together with its context. The data belong to a study of control samples from healthy donors and cancer patients. Using immunoSEQ multiplex PCR, the repertoire was profiled, and TCRdb retains in-frame clones only, with some absent. The sample yields under 300,000 clones, approximately 80% seen once. This clonotype originated in a woman in her sixties with lung cancer. Sequenced: PBMCs.

CDR3 DNA: TGTGCCAGCAGCTTAGCACGGGGGCAGGGGGGTGAAAAACTGTTTTTT. This encodes CASSLARGQGGEKLFF. The rearrangement uses TRBV11-2 and TRBJ1-4; 7 bases align to TRBD1. The V segment lost 1 base and the J segment 7 bases; nucleotides outside the gene matches: 9. This CDR3 spans 16 amino acids. The germline gives CDR1 SGHAT, CDR2 FQNNGV.